The T cell receptor (beta chain) under discussion was sequenced for a study of neoadjuvant anti-PD-1 for oral cavity cancer. The repertoire was sequenced with immunoSEQ multiplex PCR; TCRdb's copy has only in-frame clones and lacks some. The data show about 15,000 clones, about 70% seen once. CDR3 length: 15 amino acids. CDR1 and CDR2 from the germline V gene are GTSNPN and SVGIG (reference sequence). Trimming removed 0 bases at V and 8 bases at J, with 14 bases between. The TCR was taken from a person aged 35-79 years with oral cavity squamous cell carcinoma. The chain recombines TRBV30 with TRBJ1-6, with unresolved D. The specimen was PBMCs, collected before nivolumab (anti-PD-1) treatment. As DNA, the CDR3 is TGTGCCTGGAGTGTCGGACCGATTGTACATTCACCCCTCCACTTT. Protein product: CAWSVGPIVHSPLHF.